A single sample gave rise to the 8 T cell receptor beta chains below, sequenced in a study of blood T cells in healthy people across ages. Primed by a sample-barcoded 5' primer and a J-beta primer mix, a second PCR proceeded for roughly 6 to 12 cycles. Using its own MiXCR run on the 5' RACE reads, TCRdb lists one record per CDR3 protein. This sample has approximately 790,000 distinct CDR3 sequences, with approximately 65% found just once. Sequencing was done on a sample of blood. The receptors shown here come from a man aged 25-45 years in good health.

This chain links TRBV6-2 or TRBV6-3 with TRBJ2-7; D gene unclear. Germline V CDR1 and CDR2: MNHEY, SVGEGT. CDR3 length: 10 amino acids. Trimming took off 10 bases at V and 5 bases at J, with 9 bases between the two ends. This CDR3 reads CATHFDEQYF. As DNA, the CDR3 is TGTGCCACGCACTTTGACGAGCAGTACTTC.

This clonotype was counted a few times. V and J are TRBV29-1 and TRBJ2-3; 7 bases map to TRBD1. This CDR3 region has 15 residues. The germline CDR1 and CDR2 sequences are SQVTM and ANQGSEA. The junction had 10 bases not matched to a gene; V was cut back by 4 bases and J by 3 bases. This CDR3 reads CSVGPATGATDTQYF. DNA for the CDR3: TGCAGCGTTGGACCCGCAACAGGGGCGACAGATACGCAGTATTTT.

The chain couples TRBV20-1 to TRBJ2-5; D tentatively fits TRBD1 or TRBD2 (5 bases each). The V gene lost 1 base and the J gene lost 3 bases, with 12 bases spanning the gap. CDR1 and CDR2 (germline): DFQATT, SNEGSKA (reference sequence). There are 14 residues in the CDR3. The CDR3 DNA reads as TGCAGTGCTAGAGTTTTGGGGGTAGAAGAGACCCAGTACTTC. Its translation is CSARVLGVEETQYF.

This clonotype was seen a handful of times. This rearrangement joins TRBV7-2 to TRBJ1-1; D remains ambiguous. With 10 bases removed from V and 4 bases from J, the gap between germline ends came to 19 bases. Per germline, CDR1 SGHTA and CDR2 FQGNSA. The CDR3 loop spans 14 amino acids. The DNA for the CDR3 is TGTGCCACCCACCGAGCTGCCGGCGGCACTGAAGCTTTCTTT. It is translated as CATHRAAGGTEAFF.

Concerning this clonotype itself: Relative to the germline gene, one junction end is altered; a read error may explain this. The chain recombines TRBV6-5 with TRBJ1-4; D is unresolved. Germline V CDR1 and CDR2: MNHEY, SVGAGI. The CDR3 spans 16 residues. The CDR3, as DNA: TGTGCCAGCAGTTATACCTGGGGAAGGGCTAATGAAAAACCGTTTTTT. Translated, it gives CASSYTWGRANEKPFF.

The chain couples TRBV5-1 to TRBJ2-1; tentatively, D is TRBD1 (6 bases). V gave up 4 bases and J gave up 3 bases, with 17 bases separating them. In germline, CDR1 is SGHRS, CDR2 YFSETQ. This CDR3 comprises 16 residues. The CDR3 sequence is CASSATGKGLYNEQFF. The CDR3, as DNA: TGCGCCAGCAGCGCTACAGGGAAGGGGCTCTACAATGAGCAGTTCTTC.

The chain uses TRBV18 and TRBJ2-7, with unresolved D. CDR3 length equals 12 residues. CDR1 and CDR2 from the germline V gene are KGHSH and LQKENI. Trimming cost V 4 bases and J 0 bases, with 4 bases left between them. The DNA of the CDR3 is TGTGCCAGCTCACGTCCCTCCTACGAGCAGTACTTC. This codes for CASSRPSYEQYF.

V and J are TRBV20-1 and TRBJ2-3, with D possibly TRBD2 on 6 matching bases. V was shortened by 2 bases and J by 0 bases, with 12 bases between the two germline ends. The CDR3 covers 15 residues. In germline, CDR1 is DFQATT, CDR2 SNEGSKA (reference sequence). The chain's CDR3 is CSARLRGFSTDTQYF. The CDR3 bases are TGCAGTGCTAGACTACGGGGGTTCAGCACAGATACGCAGTATTTT.